What follows describes a single T cell receptor (beta chain). Repertoires were generated with immunoSEQ multiplex PCR, while TCRdb's copy carries only in-frame clones and drops some. The sample records about 50,000 clones, 82% being singletons. This sample is drawn from a study of OX40 agonist ivuxolimab in advanced cancers. Whole-study context: The mean age was about 61 years, ranging from roughly 23 to 90, with over 70% of participants male.

The germline V gene encodes CDR1 SEHNR and CDR2 FQNEAQ (reference sequence). The CDR3 contains 16 residues. V gave up 5 bases and J gave up 3 bases, with 19 bases separating them. The chain combines TRBV7-9 with TRBJ1-1; a weak D match, TRBD1 (5 bases). This sample comprised CD4+ or CD8+ T cells sorted from blood, obtained in a trial of the OX40 agonist ivuxolimab. The sequence derives from an adult with an advanced solid tumor such as melanoma, head and neck, liver or kidney cancer. In DNA form, the CDR3 reads TGTGCCAGCAGCCCGTCCGGGGGAGGGATCCACACTGAAGCTTTCTTT. Amino acids: CASSPSGGGIHTEAFF. The variable domain in full, completed from reference TRBV7-9 and TRBJ1-1, reads DTGVSQNPRHKITKRGQNVTFRCDPISEHNRLYWYRQTLGQGPEFLTYFQNEAQLEKSRLLSDRFSAERPKGSFSTLEIQRTEQGDSAMYLCASSPSGGGIHTEAFFGQGTRLTVV.